This T cell receptor (beta chain) was sequenced during a study of CD8 T cells in Susac syndrome. The study's findings and limits: Susac-specific public clones were found in total CD8+ and CD8+ TEMRA repertoires, numbering sixteen and five, respectively. CD8+ clonal expansion in Susac was maximal in TEMRA cells and in active patients. The relatively small number of individuals in the TCR sequencing and HLA analysis was acknowledged by the study.

RNA, at about 0.5 to 1 ug, was reverse transcribed with random hexamers. A multiplex approach, immunoSEQ multiplex PCR, amplified TCR beta CDR3 across 54 Vbeta and 13 Jbeta. MiXCR was run by TCRdb on the immunoSEQ multiplex PCR reads, yielding one entry per CDR3 protein. The table has 75,000 to 100,000 distinct CDR3 sequences, 85% to 95% seen once. Germline CDR1 is LNHNV and CDR2 is YYDKDF (reference sequence). V lost 3 bases and J 2 bases, leaving 20 bases between the germline ends. The CDR3 runs to 18 residues. Of note for this clonotype: Its antigen remains unknown.

The sample taken for sequencing was CD8+ T cells from PBMCs. The source of this sequence is a human donor with Susac syndrome. This chain connects TRBV15 to TRBJ1-5, with D hard to call. The CDR3 spells CATSSPRAGWRRNQPQHF. The DNA of the CDR3 is TGTGCCACCAGCAGTCCAAGGGCAGGTTGGAGGCGCAATCAGCCCCAGCATTTT.